Listed here are 27 T cell receptor delta chains from one sample, sequenced in a study of gamma-delta T cells after stem cell transplantation. TCRdb fed the RT-PCR reads into CATT to redo clone calling. The sample comprises around 2,000 delta-chain clones, about 15% of which are singletons, and about 30% rests with the top ten. Sequencing input: gamma-delta T cells. These receptors all stem from a human donor. It is not recorded whose cells these are; they may come from a transplant donor.

The chain joins TRDV2 to TRDJ1; TRDD3 aligns across 9 bases. The V gene's germline CDR1 is GEAIGNYY and CDR2 EKD. The V and J ends lost 4 bases and 0 bases, in that order; junction bases with no gene match: 23. The CDR3 sequence is 21 residues long. The DNA for the CDR3 is TGTGCCTGTGATCCCATTACTGGGGGACACGAACGTAGGCTGCACACCGATAAACTCATCTTT. It specifies CACDPITGGHERRLHTDKLIF.

This clone was found a few times. This chain connects TRDV2 to TRDJ2; no reliable D call. This CDR3 region has 16 residues. Germline values: CDR1 GEAIGNYY, CDR2 EKD. V was trimmed by 0 bases and J by 0 bases, leaving 10 bases between them. CDR3 region: CACDTLNVALTAQLFF. The CDR3 DNA sequence: TGTGCCTGTGACACCCTAAACGTCGCTTTGACAGCACAACTCTTCTTT.

This clone was detected only a few times. The chain carries TRDV2 and TRDJ1; TRDD3 is a possible D gene (7 bases). V dropped 0 bases and J dropped 0 bases, with 19 bases sitting between them. This CDR3 spans 18 amino acids. The germline gives CDR1 GEAIGNYY, CDR2 EKD. The CDR3 DNA reads TGTGCCTGTGACACCGCTGGGGGTCCCCTTCCCTACACCGATAAACTCATCTTT. Protein product: CACDTAGGPLPYTDKLIF.

This clone occurred a few times. The V and J genes are TRDV2 and TRDJ1; the match to TRDD3 covers 11 bases. V trimming: 3 bases; J trimming: 1 base; junction bases outside the gene matches: 9. Germline CDR1 is GEAIGNYY and CDR2 is EKD. The CDR3 is 17 amino acids. CDR3 loop: CACDPVVGDTSTDKLIF. In DNA form, the CDR3 reads TGTGCCTGTGACCCCGTGGTGGGGGATACGTCCACCGATAAACTCATCTTT.

This clone was counted only a few times. This sequence joins TRDV2 and TRDJ1; D remains unclear. From germline, CDR1 is GEAIGNYY and CDR2 EKD. This CDR3 spans 15 amino acids. Deletions cut 3 bases from V and 1 base from J, with 14 bases between. The CDR3 DNA sequence: TGTGCCTGTGACGCCCTCAGAGACGGCACCGATAAACTCATCTTT. Amino acid sequence: CACDALRDGTDKLIF.

With regard to this clone: A far larger clone is off by one base, so a read error is likely. The identical CDR3 is also encoded by other nucleotide sequences in the sample. The chain recombines TRDV2 with TRDJ1; D is unresolved. The CDR3 totals 14 residues. Germline assignment: CDR1 GEAIGNYY and CDR2 EKD. The CDR3 reads CACDHIANTDKLIF. The CDR3 nucleotides read TGTGCCTGTGACCATATTGCAAACACCGATAAACTCATTTTT.

By proportion, this clone is large. CDR3 nucleotides: TGTGCCTGTGACGTCATCGGTAGGACCACCGATAAACTCATCTTT. Residues: CACDVIGRTTDKLIF. V and J are TRDV2 and TRDJ1; D ambiguous. Trimming cost V 3 bases and J 1 base, with 14 bases left between them. This CDR3 spans 15 amino acids. Germline CDR1 reads GEAIGNYY; CDR2 reads EKD.

V is TRDV2 and J is TRDJ1; 12 nucleotides line up with TRDD3. The CDR3 extends over 18 amino acids. V was pared by 3 bases and J by 0 bases, with 10 bases of the junction left unmatched. Germline CDR1 GEAIGNYY, CDR2 EKD. CDR3 DNA: TGTGCCTGTGACTTCCTACTGGGGGATACTCGGTACACCGATAAACTCATCTTT. Amino acids: CACDFLLGDTRYTDKLIF.

Only a few counts were recorded for this clone. The same CDR3 can be traced to other DNA sequences in this sample. The chain carries TRDV2 and TRDJ1, with 7 positions matching TRDD3. From germline, CDR1 is GEAIGNYY and CDR2 EKD. The trim removed 0 bases at V and 0 bases at J, leaving 9 bases unmatched. CDR3 length equals 17 residues. The CDR3 coding sequence is TGTGCCTGTGACACCGTTACTGGGGTTCTGTACACCGATAAACTCATCTTT. As protein: CACDTVTGVLYTDKLIF.

This clone is deemed large (0.1 to 1%). The rearrangement joins TRDV2 to TRDJ1; tentative D call: TRDD3 (6 bases). There are 19 residues in the CDR3. Germline V gene lookup returns CDR1 GEAIGNYY and CDR2 EKD. Trimming cost V 6 bases and J 10 bases, with 38 bases left between them. CDR3 DNA sequence: TGTGCCTGTTCCTCCTTGGGCCCTGGGGCTACTCCGGGGGAAGCTTTACTCATCTTT. As protein: CACSSLGPGATPGEALLIF.

This clone is termed large. J is TRDJ1 and V is TRDV2, with a tentative D call TRDD3 (5 bases). V was pared by 0 bases and J by 0 bases, with 25 bases between. The CDR3 totals 20 residues. CDR1 and CDR2 (germline): GEAIGNYY, EKD. The CDR3 region has the DNA TGTGCCTGTGACACCGTGATGAGTACTGGAGGATGGAGGAACACCGATAAACTCATCTTT. It yields the protein CACDTVMSTGGWRNTDKLIF.

The chain uses TRDV2 and TRDJ1; D unclear. The J gene was missing in TCRdb and was found by matching the end of the DNA to germline. Germline lookup yields CDR1 GEAIGNYY and CDR2 EKD. The CDR3 spans 14 residues. Deletions cut 5 bases from V and 0 bases from J, with 12 bases between. The CDR3: CACGARTYTDKLIF. The CDR3 nucleotides are TGTGCCTGTGGCGCTCGGACTTACACCGATAAACTCATCTTT.

The J gene is TRDJ1, the V gene TRDV2, with D tentatively TRDD3 (5 bases). TCRdb supplies no J gene; here it was assigned by aligning the nucleotide sequence to germline. The V end lost 1 base, the J end lost 0 bases, and 14 bases lay between the germline ends. The germline CDR1 and CDR2 sequences are GEAIGNYY and EKD. The CDR3 runs 16 residues. This chain's CDR3 is CACDTMGPAYTDKLIF. As DNA, the CDR3 is TGTGCCTGTGACACTATGGGGCCCGCGTACACCGATAAACTCATCTTT.

This clone was seen a few times. A far larger clone is off by one base, so a read error is likely. The chain links TRDV2 to TRDJ1, with TRDD3 matching over 8 bases. This CDR3 contains 18 residues. Germline CDR1 is GEAIGNYY and CDR2 is EKD. V was pared by 3 bases and J by 0 bases, with 14 bases of the junction left unmatched. DNA of the CDR3: TGTGCCTGTGACCATATGATGGGGGATCTTCGGTACACCGATAAACTCATCTTT. As protein: CACDHMMGDLRYTDKLIF.

This chain joins TRDV2 and TRDJ1; D possibly corresponds to TRDD3 (5 bases). V lost 0 bases, J lost 5 bases, and 21 bases lay in between. Germline V CDR1 and CDR2: GEAIGNYY, EKD. The CDR3 runs to 17 residues. The CDR3 sequence: CACDTVGATREEDKLIF. The CDR3 DNA reads TGTGCCTGTGACACCGTTGGGGCGACTCGAGAGGAAGATAAACTCATCTTT.

This clone has only one observation. V and J are TRDV3 and TRDJ1; tentatively, D is TRDD2 or TRDD3 (5 bases each). TCRdb supplies no J gene; here it was assigned by aligning the nucleotide sequence to germline. The CDR3 is 18 residues long. The germline V gene encodes CDR1 TVYSNPD and CDR2 GDNSRS (reference sequence). Trimming shortened V by 4 bases and J by 4 bases, and 31 bases separated the two germline ends. This CDR3 is CASRTFGIDLGDVDKLIF. CDR3 DNA: TGTGCCTCACGAACCTTCGGGATCGATCTAGGAGACGTCGATAAACTCATCTTT.

This clone was detected only a few times. Just one base apart from a much larger clone, this may be a read error. This specimen includes other DNA sequences encoding the same CDR3. The rearrangement links TRDV2 to TRDJ1; TRDD3 might be the D (6 bases). The germline CDR1 and CDR2 sequences are GEAIGNYY and EKD. The CDR3 is made up of 14 amino acids. Trimming left V 3 bases short and J 8 bases short, with 18 bases between. The CDR3 DNA reads as TGTGCCTGTGACTTACTAGGGGATTCCAACAAACTCATCTTT. Translation gives CACDLLGDSNKLIF.

A note on this clone: A read error is likely here: a far larger clone is one base away. V is TRDV2 and J is TRDJ2; 12 nucleotides match TRDD3. J lost 7 bases, V lost 3 bases, and 20 bases had no gene match. Germline CDR1 reads GEAIGNYY; CDR2 reads EKD. This CDR3 spans 20 amino acids. The CDR3 loop reads CACDPIGLVLGDTNKAQLFF. In DNA form, the CDR3 reads TGTGCCTGTGACCCCATAGGTCTCGTACTGGGGGATACCAATAAAGCACAACTCTTCTTT.

This clone occurred a few times. The chain employs TRDV2 and TRDJ1, with 10 bases fitting TRDD3. The germline V gene encodes CDR1 GEAIGNYY and CDR2 EKD. J lost 0 bases, V lost 7 bases, and 4 bases had no gene match. The CDR3 runs 14 residues. The CDR3 DNA reads as TGTGCCTGCTGGGGGATAGGGGACACCGATAAACTCATCTTT. It codes for CACWGIGDTDKLIF.

This clone was seen only a few times. The CDR3 loop is CACDTVLTGGRSALTAQLFF. For the CDR3, the DNA is TGTGCCTGTGACACCGTTCTTACTGGGGGCCGTTCAGCTTTGACAGCACAACTCTTCTTT. The genes are TRDV2 and TRDJ2; 8 bases map to TRDD3. Germline V gene sequence: CDR1 GEAIGNYY, CDR2 EKD. J gave up 0 bases and V 0 bases, and 14 bases lay outside the gene matches. The CDR3 spans 20 residues.

The genes are TRDV2 and TRDJ3, with 8 positions matching TRDD3. CDR1 is GEAIGNYY, CDR2 EKD, per germline. V gave up 4 bases and J gave up 0 bases; unmatched junction bases: 10. CDR3 length: 19 amino acids. CDR3 sequence reads: CACDQTGGLLSWDTRQMFF. CDR3 coding DNA: TGTGCCTGTGATCAAACTGGGGGCCTCCTCTCCTGGGACACCCGACAGATGTTTTTC.

This clone was observed a few times. The gene calls are TRDV2 and TRDJ1; 10 nucleotides agree with TRDD3. The CDR3 is made up of 20 amino acids. Germline V lookup: CDR1 GEAIGNYY, CDR2 EKD. J was trimmed by 8 bases and V by 2 bases; bases with no gene match: 25. CDR3 residues: CACDKVVVGWGIGESPKLIF. CDR3 coding DNA: TGTGCCTGTGACAAGGTAGTTGTTGGCTGGGGGATAGGGGAGAGTCCCAAACTCATCTTT.

Regarding this clone: The same CDR3 arises from other DNA sequences in this sample as well. This sequence joins TRDV2 and TRDJ1, with a weak D call TRDD3 (6 bases). The J gene, not given by TCRdb, was assigned here from a germline match of the nucleotide sequence. V gave up 3 bases and J gave up 2 bases, with 18 bases separating them. The length of the CDR3 is 16 residues. CDR1 and CDR2 from the germline V gene are GEAIGNYY and EKD. The chain's CDR3 is CACDPGRGKPTDKLIF. CDR3 in DNA: TGTGCCTGTGACCCAGGAAGGGGGAAGCCGACCGATAAACTCATCTTT.

As to this clone: The same CDR3 can be traced to other DNA sequences in this sample. The chain joins TRDV2 to TRDJ1; 8 positions agree with TRDD3. V lost 1 base, J lost 0 bases, and 6 bases stayed unmatched. The CDR3 consists of 16 residues. Germline CDR1 is GEAIGNYY and CDR2 is EKD. CDR3 loop: CACDTLGDKYTDKLIF. CDR3 DNA sequence: TGTGCCTGTGACACTCTGGGGGACAAGTACACCGATAAACTCATCTTT.

A few counts support this clone. A much larger clone differs from this one at a single base, so this may be a read error. The rearrangement joins TRDV2 to TRDJ1; 10 nucleotides agree with TRDD3. This CDR3 has 21 residues. Germline-derived CDR1 and CDR2 are GEAIGNYY and EKD. CDR3 DNA sequence: TGTGCCTGTGACACCGTGCCTACAACCGTACTGGGGGATTTGAGCACCGATAAACTCACCTTT. This sequence encodes CACDTVPTTVLGDLSTDKLTF.

The table lists this clone with a few counts. This chain links TRDV2 with TRDJ1, with 7 bases identical to TRDD3. CDR1 is GEAIGNYY and CDR2 is EKD in the germline V gene. There are 17 residues in the CDR3. The ends lost 3 bases at V and 4 bases at J; junction bases unmatched: 16. CDR3 loop: CACDSMTGDITRDKLIF. In DNA, the CDR3 is TGTGCCTGTGACTCCATGACTGGGGATATTACCCGCGATAAACTCATCTTT.

As to this clone: At one end, the junction sequence differs from germline, possibly due to a read error. J is TRDJ1 and V is TRDV2; the D is unclear. The CDR3 consists of 13 residues. The germline gives CDR1 GEAIGNYY, CDR2 EKD. CDR3 protein: CACDGLRTDRLIF. The DNA for the CDR3 is TGTGCCTGTGATGGTCTTAGAACCGATAGACTCATCTTT.